This T cell receptor beta chain came from a study of cytomegalovirus exposure and HLA in healthy donors. The PCR was carried out with 60 Vbeta primers and 13 Jbeta primers. Libraries were prepared by immunoSEQ multiplex PCR; TCRdb keeps only in-frame clonotypes and omits some of them. The sample yields roughly 110,000 clones, roughly 70% seen once. Study-wide results and caveats: A list of 164 TCR beta chains associated with cytomegalovirus was given. Later examination showed HLA-associated TCR beta chains had greater clonal expansion than equally common others.

Germline loops: CDR1 PRHDT, CDR2 FYEKMQ (reference sequence). The CDR3 loop spans 15 amino acids. The ends were cut back, 2 bases at V and 1 base at J, with 10 bases in the middle. Worth noting for this clone: The antigen is not known.

The clonotype was recovered from a man younger than 40 in good health and CMV-seropositive. The gene calls are TRBV13 and TRBJ2-3; unclear D gene. The specimen sequenced was PBMCs. The DNA of the CDR3 is TGTGCCAGCAGCTTAATGGCGGCGGGCACAGATACGCAGTATTTT. Translation: CASSLMAAGTDTQYF.